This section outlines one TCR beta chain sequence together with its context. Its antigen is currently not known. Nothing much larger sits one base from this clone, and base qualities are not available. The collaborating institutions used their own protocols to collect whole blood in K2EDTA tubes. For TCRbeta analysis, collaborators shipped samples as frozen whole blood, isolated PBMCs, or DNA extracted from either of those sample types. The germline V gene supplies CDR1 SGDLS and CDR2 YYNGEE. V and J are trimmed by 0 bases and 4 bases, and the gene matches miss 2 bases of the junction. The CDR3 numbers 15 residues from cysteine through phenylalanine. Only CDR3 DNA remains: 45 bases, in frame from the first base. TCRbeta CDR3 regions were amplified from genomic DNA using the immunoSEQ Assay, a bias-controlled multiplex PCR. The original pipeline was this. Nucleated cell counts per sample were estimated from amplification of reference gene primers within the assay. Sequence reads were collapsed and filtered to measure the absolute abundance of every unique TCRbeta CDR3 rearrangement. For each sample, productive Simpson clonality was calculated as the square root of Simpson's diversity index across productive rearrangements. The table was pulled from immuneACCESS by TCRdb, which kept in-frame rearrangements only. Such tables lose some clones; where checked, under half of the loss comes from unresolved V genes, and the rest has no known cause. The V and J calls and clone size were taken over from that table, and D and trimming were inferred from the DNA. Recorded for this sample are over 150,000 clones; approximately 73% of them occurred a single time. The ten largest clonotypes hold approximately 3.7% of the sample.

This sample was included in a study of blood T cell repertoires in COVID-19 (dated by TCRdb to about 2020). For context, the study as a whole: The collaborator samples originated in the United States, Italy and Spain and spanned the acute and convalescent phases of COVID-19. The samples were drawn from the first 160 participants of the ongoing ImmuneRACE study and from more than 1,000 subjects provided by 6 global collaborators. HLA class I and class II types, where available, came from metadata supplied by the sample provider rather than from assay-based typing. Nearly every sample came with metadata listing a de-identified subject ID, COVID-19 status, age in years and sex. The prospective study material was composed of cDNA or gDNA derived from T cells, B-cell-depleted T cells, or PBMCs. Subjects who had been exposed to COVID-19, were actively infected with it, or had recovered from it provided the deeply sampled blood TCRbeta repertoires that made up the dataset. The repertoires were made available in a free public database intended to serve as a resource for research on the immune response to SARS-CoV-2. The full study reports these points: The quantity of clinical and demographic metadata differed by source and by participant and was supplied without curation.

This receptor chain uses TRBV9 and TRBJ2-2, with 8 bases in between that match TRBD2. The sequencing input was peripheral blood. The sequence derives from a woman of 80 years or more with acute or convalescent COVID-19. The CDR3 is CASSVESGSTGELFF. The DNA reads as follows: TGTGCCAGCAGCGTAGAAAGCGGGAGCACCGGGGAGCTGTTTTTT.